This T cell receptor beta chain stems from a study of CD8 T cells in Susac syndrome. Study context: Active disease was present in about six of the sequenced Susac syndrome patients, and remission in eight or nine.

This CDR3 comprises 13 residues. V was shortened by 4 bases and J by 6 bases, with 12 bases between the two germline ends. Germline lookup yields CDR1 SGDLS and CDR2 YYNGEE. RNA, at about 0.45 to 1 ug, was reverse transcribed with random hexamers. Multiplex immunoSEQ PCR targeted 54 Vbeta and 13 Jbeta TCR beta segments. Via MiXCR, TCRdb re-called the immunoSEQ multiplex PCR reads, giving one row per CDR3 protein. The table has some 150,000 distinct CDR3 sequences, 95% seen once. The chain recombines TRBV9 with TRBJ2-3; D gene unclear. This TCR was sampled from a human donor with Susac syndrome. What was sequenced was CD4+ T cells from PBMCs. The CDR3 bases are TGTGCCAGCAGCCCCGGTAGGTCGGATACGCAGTATTTT. Translated, it gives CASSPGRSDTQYF.